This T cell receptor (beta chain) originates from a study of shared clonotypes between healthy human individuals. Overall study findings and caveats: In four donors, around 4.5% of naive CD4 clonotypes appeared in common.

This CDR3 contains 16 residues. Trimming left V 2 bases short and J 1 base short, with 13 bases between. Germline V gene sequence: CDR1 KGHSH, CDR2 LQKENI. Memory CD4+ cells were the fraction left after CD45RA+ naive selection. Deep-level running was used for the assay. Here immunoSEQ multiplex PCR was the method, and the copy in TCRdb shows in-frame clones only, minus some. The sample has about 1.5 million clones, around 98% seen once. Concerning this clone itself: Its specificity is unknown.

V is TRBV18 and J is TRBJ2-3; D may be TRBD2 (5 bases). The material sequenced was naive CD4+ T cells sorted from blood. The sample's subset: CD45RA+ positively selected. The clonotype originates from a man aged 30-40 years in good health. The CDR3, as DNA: TGTGCCAGCTCACCATTACCTAGCTCTGGCACAGATACGCAGTATTTT. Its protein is CASSPLPSSGTDTQYF.